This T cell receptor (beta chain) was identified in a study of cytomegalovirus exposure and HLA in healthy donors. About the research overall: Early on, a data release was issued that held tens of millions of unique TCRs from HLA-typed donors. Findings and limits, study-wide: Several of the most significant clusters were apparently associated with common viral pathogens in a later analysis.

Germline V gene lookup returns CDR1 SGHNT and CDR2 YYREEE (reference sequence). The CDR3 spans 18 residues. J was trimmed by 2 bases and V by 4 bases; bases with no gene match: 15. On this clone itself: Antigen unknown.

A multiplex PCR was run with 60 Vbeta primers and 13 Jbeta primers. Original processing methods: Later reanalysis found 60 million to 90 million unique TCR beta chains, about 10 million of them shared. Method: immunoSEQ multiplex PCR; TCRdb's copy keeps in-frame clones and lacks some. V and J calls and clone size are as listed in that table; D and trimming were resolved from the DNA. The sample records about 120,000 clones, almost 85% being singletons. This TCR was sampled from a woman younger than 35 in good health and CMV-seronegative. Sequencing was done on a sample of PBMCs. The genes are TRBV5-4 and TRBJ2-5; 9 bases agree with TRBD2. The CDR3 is CASSLRAGGAGVQETQYF. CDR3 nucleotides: TGTGCCAGCAGCCTTAGGGCGGGAGGGGCGGGGGTGCAAGAGACCCAGTACTTC.